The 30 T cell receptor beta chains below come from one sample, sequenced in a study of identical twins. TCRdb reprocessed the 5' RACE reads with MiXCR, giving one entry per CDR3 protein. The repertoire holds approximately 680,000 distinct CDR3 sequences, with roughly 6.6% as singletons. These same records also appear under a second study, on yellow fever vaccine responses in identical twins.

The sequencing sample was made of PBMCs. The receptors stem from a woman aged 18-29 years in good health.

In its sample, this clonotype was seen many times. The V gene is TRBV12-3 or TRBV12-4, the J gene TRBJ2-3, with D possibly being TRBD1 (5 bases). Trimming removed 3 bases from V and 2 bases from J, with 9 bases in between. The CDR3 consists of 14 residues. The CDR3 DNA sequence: TGTGCCAGCAGTTTCAGACAGAACACAGATACGCAGTATTTT. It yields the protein CASSFRQNTDTQYF.

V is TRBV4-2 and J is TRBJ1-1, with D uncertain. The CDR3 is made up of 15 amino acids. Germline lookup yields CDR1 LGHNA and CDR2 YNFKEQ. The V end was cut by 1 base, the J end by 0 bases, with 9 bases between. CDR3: CASSQGESMNTEAFF. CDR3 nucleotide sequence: TGTGCCAGCAGCCAAGGTGAATCTATGAACACTGAAGCTTTCTTT.

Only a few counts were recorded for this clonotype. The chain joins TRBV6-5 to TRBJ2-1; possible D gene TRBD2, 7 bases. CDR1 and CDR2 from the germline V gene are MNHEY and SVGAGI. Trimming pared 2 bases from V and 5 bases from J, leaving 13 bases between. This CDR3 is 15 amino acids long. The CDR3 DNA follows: TGTGCCAGCAGTTACGGGGGCGGGAGCCACAATGAGCAGTTCTTC. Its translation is CASSYGGGSHNEQFF.

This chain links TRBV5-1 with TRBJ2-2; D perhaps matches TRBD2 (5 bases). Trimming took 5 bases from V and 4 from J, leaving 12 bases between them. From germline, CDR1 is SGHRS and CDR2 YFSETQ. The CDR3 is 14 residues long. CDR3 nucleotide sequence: TGCGCCAGCAGTACACTAGTGGGCACCGGGGAGCTGTTTTTT. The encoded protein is CASSTLVGTGELFF.

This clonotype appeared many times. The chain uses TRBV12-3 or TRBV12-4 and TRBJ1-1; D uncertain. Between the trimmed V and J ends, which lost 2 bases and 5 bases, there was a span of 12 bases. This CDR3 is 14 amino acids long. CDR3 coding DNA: TGTGCCAGCAGTTTAAGTGGGCTGGGTACTGAAGCTTTCTTT. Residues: CASSLSGLGTEAFF.

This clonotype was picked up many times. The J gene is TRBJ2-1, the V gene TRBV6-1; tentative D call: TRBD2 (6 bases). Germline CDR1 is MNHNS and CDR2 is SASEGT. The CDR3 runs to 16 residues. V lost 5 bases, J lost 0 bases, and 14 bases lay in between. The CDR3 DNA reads TGTGCCAGCAGTCGACGCGGGACCTCCTCCTACAATGAGCAGTTCTTC. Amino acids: CASSRRGTSSYNEQFF.

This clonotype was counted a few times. The CDR3 nucleotides are TGTGCCAGCAGCGGACCGGGACAGGGTCCCTATGGCTACACCTTC. Its protein product is CASSGPGQGPYGYTF. The chain joins TRBV13 to TRBJ1-2, with 9 positions matching TRBD1. CDR3 size: 15 residues. Germline V lookup: CDR1 PRHDT, CDR2 FYEKMQ (reference sequence). V dropped 5 bases and J dropped 4; count of bases not matched to a gene: 8.

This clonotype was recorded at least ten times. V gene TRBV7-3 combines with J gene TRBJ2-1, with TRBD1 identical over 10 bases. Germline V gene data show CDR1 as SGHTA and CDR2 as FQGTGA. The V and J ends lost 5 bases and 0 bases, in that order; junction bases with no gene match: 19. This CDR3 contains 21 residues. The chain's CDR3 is CASSQATGTGVLLLSYNEQFF. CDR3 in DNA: TGTGCCAGCAGCCAAGCCACCGGGACAGGGGTGCTCCTTCTCTCCTACAATGAGCAGTTCTTC.

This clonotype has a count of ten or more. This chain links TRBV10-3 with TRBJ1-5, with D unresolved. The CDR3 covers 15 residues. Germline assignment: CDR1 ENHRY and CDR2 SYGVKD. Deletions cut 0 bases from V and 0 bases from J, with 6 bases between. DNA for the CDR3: TGTGCCATCAGTGAGTCTTTTAATAGCAATCAGCCCCAGCATTTT. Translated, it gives CAISESFNSNQPQHF.

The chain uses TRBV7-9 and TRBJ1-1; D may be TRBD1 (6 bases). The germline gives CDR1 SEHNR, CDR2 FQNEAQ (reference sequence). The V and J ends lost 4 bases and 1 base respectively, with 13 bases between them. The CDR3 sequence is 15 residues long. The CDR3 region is CASSSAQGPNTEAFF. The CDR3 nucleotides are TGTGCCAGCAGCTCAGCACAGGGTCCGAACACTGAAGCTTTCTTT.

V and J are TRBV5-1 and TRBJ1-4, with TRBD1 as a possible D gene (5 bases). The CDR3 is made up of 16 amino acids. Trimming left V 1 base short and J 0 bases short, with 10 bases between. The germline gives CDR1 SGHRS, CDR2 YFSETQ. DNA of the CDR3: TGCGCCAGCAGCTTGAAGTCGGGGGCAACTAATGAAAAACTGTTTTTT. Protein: CASSLKSGATNEKLFF.

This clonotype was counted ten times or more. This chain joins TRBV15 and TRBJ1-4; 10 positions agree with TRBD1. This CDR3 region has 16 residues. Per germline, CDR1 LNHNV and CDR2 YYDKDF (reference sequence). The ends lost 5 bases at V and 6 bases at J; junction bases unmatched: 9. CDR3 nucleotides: TGTGCCACCAGCGCGCGAATGACAGGGGGCTATGAAAAACTGTTTTTT. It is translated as CATSARMTGGYEKLFF.

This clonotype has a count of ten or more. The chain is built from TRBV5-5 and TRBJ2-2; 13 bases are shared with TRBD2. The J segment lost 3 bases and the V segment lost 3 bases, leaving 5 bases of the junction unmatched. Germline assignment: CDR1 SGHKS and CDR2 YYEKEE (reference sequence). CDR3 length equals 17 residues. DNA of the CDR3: TGTGCCAGCAGCTCGGGACTAGCGGGAAGCGACACCGGGGAGCTGTTTTTT. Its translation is CASSSGLAGSDTGELFF.

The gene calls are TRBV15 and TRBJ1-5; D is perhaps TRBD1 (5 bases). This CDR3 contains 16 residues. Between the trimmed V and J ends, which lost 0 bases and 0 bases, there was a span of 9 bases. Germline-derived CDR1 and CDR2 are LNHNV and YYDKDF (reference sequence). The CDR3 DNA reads TGTGCCACCAGCAGAGAGTCGGGGGTTAGCAATCAGCCCCAGCATTTT. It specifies CATSRESGVSNQPQHF.

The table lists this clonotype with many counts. The CDR3 spells CSVEDCGVTTYEQYF. In DNA form, the CDR3 reads TGCAGCGTTGAAGATTGTGGGGTCACAACTTACGAGCAGTACTTC. This chain joins TRBV29-1 and TRBJ2-7; the D is unclear. Germline V gene lookup returns CDR1 SQVTM and CDR2 ANQGSEA. V gave up 0 bases and J gave up 4 bases, with 16 bases separating them. CDR3 length: 15 amino acids.

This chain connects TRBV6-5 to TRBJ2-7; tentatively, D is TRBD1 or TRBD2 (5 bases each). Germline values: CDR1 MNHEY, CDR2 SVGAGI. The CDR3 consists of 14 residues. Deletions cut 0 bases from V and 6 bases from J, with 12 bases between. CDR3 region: CASSYSDRGGEQYV. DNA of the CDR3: TGTGCCAGCAGTTACTCTGACAGAGGAGGCGAGCAGTACGTC.

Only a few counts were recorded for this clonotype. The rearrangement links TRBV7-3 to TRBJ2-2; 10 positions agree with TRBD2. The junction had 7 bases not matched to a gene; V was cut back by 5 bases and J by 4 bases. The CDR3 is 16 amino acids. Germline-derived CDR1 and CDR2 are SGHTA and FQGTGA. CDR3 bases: TGTGCCAGCAGCACGACTAGCGGGTCGGTCACCGGGGAGCTGTTTTTT. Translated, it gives CASSTTSGSVTGELFF.

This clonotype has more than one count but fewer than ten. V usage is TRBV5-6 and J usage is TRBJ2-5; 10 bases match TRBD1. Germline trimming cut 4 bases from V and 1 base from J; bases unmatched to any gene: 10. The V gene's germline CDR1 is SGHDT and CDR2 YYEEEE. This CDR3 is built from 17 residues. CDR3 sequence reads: CASSPSGQGFLQETQYF. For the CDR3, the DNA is TGTGCCAGCAGCCCTTCGGGACAGGGGTTCCTCCAAGAGACCCAGTACTTC.

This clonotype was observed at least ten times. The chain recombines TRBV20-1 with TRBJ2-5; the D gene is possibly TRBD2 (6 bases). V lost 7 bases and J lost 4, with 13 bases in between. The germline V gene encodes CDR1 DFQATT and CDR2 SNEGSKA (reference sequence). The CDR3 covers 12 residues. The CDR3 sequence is CSVPGVGETQYF. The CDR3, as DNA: TGCAGTGTTCCGGGAGTTGGAGAGACCCAGTACTTC.

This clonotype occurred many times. The CDR3 spells CSVEAASDTEAFF. Written as DNA, the CDR3 is TGCAGCGTTGAAGCGGCTTCCGACACTGAAGCTTTCTTT. The gene calls are TRBV29-1 and TRBJ1-1, with no clear D. Germline-derived CDR1 and CDR2 are SQVTM and ANQGSEA. This CDR3 is 13 amino acids long. Trimming pared 1 base from V and 3 bases from J, leaving 9 bases between. Full variable domain (rest looked up from reference TRBV29-1 and TRBJ1-1): SAVISQKPSRDICQRGTSLTIQCQVDSQVTMMFWYRQQPGQSLTLIATANQGSEATYESGFVIDKFPISRPNLTFSTLTVSNMSPEDSSIYLCSVEAASDTEAFFGQGTRLTVV.

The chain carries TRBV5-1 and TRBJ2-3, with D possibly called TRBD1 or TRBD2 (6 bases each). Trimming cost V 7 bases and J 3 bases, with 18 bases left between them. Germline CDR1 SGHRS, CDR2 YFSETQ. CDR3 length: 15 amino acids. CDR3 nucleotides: TGCGCCAGCTCGGGGGCGAACCGCGTGACAGATACGCAGTATTTT. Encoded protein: CASSGANRVTDTQYF.

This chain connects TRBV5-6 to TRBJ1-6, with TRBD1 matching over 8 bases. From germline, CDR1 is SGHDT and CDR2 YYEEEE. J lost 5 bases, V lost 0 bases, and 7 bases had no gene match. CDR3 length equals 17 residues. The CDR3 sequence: CASSLVRGRRDNSPLHF. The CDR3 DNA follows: TGTGCCAGCAGCTTGGTCAGGGGGCGAAGGGATAATTCACCCCTCCACTTT.

The CDR3 DNA reads as TGCAGTGCTAGATATCAGGGGGGACCCCAAGAGACCCAGTACTTC. Its protein is CSARYQGGPQETQYF. This sequence joins TRBV20-1 and TRBJ2-5, with TRBD1 as a possible D gene (7 bases). The CDR3 has 15 amino acids. Germline V gives CDR1 DFQATT, CDR2 SNEGSKA (reference sequence). V gave up 2 bases and J gave up 1 base, with 14 bases separating them.

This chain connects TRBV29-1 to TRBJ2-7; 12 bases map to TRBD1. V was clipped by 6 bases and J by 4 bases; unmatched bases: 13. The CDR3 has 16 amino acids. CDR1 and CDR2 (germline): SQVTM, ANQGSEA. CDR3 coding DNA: TGCAGCGTACGGGACAGGGGGCGCGGGGCCGGGTACGAGCAGTACTTC. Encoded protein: CSVRDRGRGAGYEQYF.

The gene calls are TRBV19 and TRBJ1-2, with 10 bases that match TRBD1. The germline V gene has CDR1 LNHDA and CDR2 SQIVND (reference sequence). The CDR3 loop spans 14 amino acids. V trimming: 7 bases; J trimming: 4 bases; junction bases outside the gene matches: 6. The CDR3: CASTSRDRGYGYTF. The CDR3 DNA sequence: TGTGCCAGTACCTCCCGGGACAGGGGCTATGGCTACACCTTC.

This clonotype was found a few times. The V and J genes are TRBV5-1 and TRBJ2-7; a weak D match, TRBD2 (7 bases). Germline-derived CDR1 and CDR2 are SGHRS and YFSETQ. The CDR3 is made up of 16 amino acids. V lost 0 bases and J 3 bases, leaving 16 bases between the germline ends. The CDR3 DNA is TGCGCCAGCAGCTTGGTGGGGGGGCCAGACGACTACGAGCAGTACTTC. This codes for CASSLVGGPDDYEQYF.

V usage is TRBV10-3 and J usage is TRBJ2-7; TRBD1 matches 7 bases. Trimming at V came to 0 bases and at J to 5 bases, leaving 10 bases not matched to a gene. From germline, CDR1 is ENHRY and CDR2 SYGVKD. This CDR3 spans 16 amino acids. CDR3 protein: CAISESKLVGGDEQYV. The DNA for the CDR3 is TGTGCCATCAGTGAGTCGAAGCTGGTAGGGGGCGACGAGCAGTACGTC.

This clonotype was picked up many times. The CDR3 protein is CASTRGGLNTGELFF. CDR3 coding DNA: TGTGCCAGCACCCGCGGGGGTCTGAACACCGGGGAGCTGTTTTTT. This chain connects TRBV28 to TRBJ2-2; 7 bases map to TRBD2. The CDR3 is made up of 15 amino acids. Germline assignment: CDR1 MDHEN and CDR2 SYDVKM. V trimming: 7 bases; J trimming: 1 base; junction bases outside the gene matches: 6.

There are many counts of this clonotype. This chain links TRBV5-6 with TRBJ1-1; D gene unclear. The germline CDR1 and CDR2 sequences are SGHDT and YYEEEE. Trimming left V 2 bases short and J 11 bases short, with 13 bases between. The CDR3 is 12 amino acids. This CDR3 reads CASSFFEERAFF. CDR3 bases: TGTGCCAGCAGCTTCTTCGAGGAAAGGGCTTTCTTT.

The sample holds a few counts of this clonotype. The CDR3 nucleotides read TGTGCCAGCAGCACGCATTCGAGTCGACGTCAGTTATCCTACAATGAGCAGTTCTTC. It specifies CASSTHSSRRQLSYNEQFF. The chain joins TRBV11-2 to TRBJ2-1; D call uncertain. Per the germline V gene, CDR1 is SGHAT and CDR2 is FQNNGV. This CDR3 region has 19 residues. Trimming cost V 5 bases and J 1 base, with 24 bases left between them. Combining the CDR3 with reference TRBV11-2 and TRBJ2-1 gives the whole variable domain EAGVAQSPRYKIIEKRQSVAFWCNPISGHATLYWYQQILGQGPKLLIQFQNNGVVDDSQLPKDRFSAERLKGVDSTLKIQPAKLEDSAVYLCASSTHSSRRQLSYNEQFFGPGTRLTVL.